This T cell receptor (beta chain) was captured by sequencing in a study of OX40 agonist ivuxolimab in advanced cancers. Profiled with immunoSEQ multiplex PCR; TCRdb holds only in-frame clones, not every one. The sample lists just under 20,000 clones; 84% were seen once. Sampling times: baseline, cycle 4 day 1, cycle 7 day 1. The V and J ends lost 0 bases and 7 bases, in that order; junction bases with no gene match: 7. There are 17 residues in the CDR3. The germline CDR1 and CDR2 sequences are SGHDN and FVKESK. This clone occurred a few times. Sequenced material: CD4+ or CD8+ T cells sorted from blood, taken in a trial of the OX40 agonist ivuxolimab. The sequence was obtained from an adult with an advanced solid tumor such as melanoma, head and neck, liver or kidney cancer. V gene TRBV14 combines with J gene TRBJ2-1; 12 positions match TRBD2. The chain's CDR3 is CASSQDRLAGGVNEQFF. CDR3 nucleotide sequence: TGTGCCAGCAGCCAAGATAGGCTAGCGGGAGGGGTAAATGAGCAGTTCTTC.